Below, one TCR beta chain is given with its context. Its target is not known. This record comes from a study of tumor-infiltrating lymphocytes in localized non-small cell lung cancer. Whole-study findings and limits: Tumors had more T cell infiltration than uninvolved lung, per TCRbeta sequencing and CD3 counts. Immunotypes IM1 and IM2 had similar TCR-derived T-cell fractions.

Looked up from germline, CDR1 is SGHTA and CDR2 is FQGNSA. J lost 5 bases, V lost 5 bases, and 4 bases had no gene match. The length of the CDR3 is 15 residues. Sequenced by immunoSEQ multiplex PCR; TCRdb stores in-frame clones only, minus some. The sample lists over 10,000 clones, 70% to 80% occurring once. Input material: lung tumor tissue. This clonotype originated in a human donor with non-small cell lung cancer. The chain employs TRBV7-2 and TRBJ1-5, with TRBD1 matching over 12 bases. CDR3 bases: TGTGCCAGCAGCCTGGGACAGGGGGCATATCAGCCCCAGCATTTT. This codes for CASSLGQGAYQPQHF.